This TCR beta chain was identified during a study of blood T cells in healthy people across ages. Trimming left V 1 base short and J 3 bases short, with 16 bases between. The CDR3 consists of 16 residues. CDR1 DFQATT and CDR2 SNEGSKA come from the germline V gene (reference sequence). Primers used in a second PCR of roughly 7 to 11 cycles were a sample-barcoded 5' primer and a J-beta primer mix. TCRdb reanalysed the 5' RACE reads using MiXCR and keeps one entry per CDR3 protein. The repertoire consists of 600,000 to 1,000,000 distinct CDR3 sequences, with nearly 60% occurring once and the leading ten covering around 22%.

The TCR was taken from a man younger than 40 in good health. Sequencing was carried out using blood. V is TRBV20-1 and J is TRBJ2-1; D is possibly TRBD2 (5 bases). CDR3 residues: CSARGRLTPYYNEQFF. In DNA form, the CDR3 reads TGCAGTGCTAGAGGCCGACTAACCCCATACTACAATGAGCAGTTCTTC.